The 5 T cell receptor beta chains given below trace back to one sample, sequenced in a study of blood T cell repertoires in COVID-19. The protocol was immunoSEQ multiplex PCR, while the TCRdb copy is restricted to in-frame clones and leaves out a portion. The sample contains roughly 500,000 clones, 80% to 90% of which appear only once. Sequencing was performed on peripheral blood. The receptors originated from a human donor in a cohort sampled during active COVID-19.

The rearrangement joins TRBV9 to TRBJ1-2, with unresolved D. Per the germline V gene, CDR1 is SGDLS and CDR2 is YYNGEE. The V end was cut by 0 bases, the J end by 5 bases, with 8 bases between. The CDR3 runs to 13 residues. This CDR3 reads CASSVAERYGYTF. In nucleotides, the CDR3 is TGTGCCAGCAGCGTAGCAGAGAGGTATGGCTACACCTTC.

This clone was observed a few times. The chain carries TRBV6-5 and TRBJ1-6; 8 nucleotides match TRBD1. V lost 5 bases and J lost 11; bases outside the gene matches: 8. This CDR3 has 14 amino acids. The germline V gene encodes CDR1 MNHEY and CDR2 SVGAGI. Here the CDR3 DNA reads TGTGCCAGCAGTACAGGACAGGGTGGGACACCCCTCCACTTT. Translation: CASSTGQGGTPLHF.

The chain employs TRBV5-5 and TRBJ1-6; the match to TRBD1 covers 7 bases. The germline V gene encodes CDR1 SGHKS and CDR2 YYEKEE (reference sequence). The CDR3 totals 15 residues. V was clipped by 3 bases and J by 12 bases; unmatched bases: 12. CDR3: CASSSTRQGGGPLHF. The CDR3 DNA is TGTGCCAGCAGCTCAACTAGACAGGGCGGAGGACCCCTCCACTTT. The full variable domain, completed using reference TRBV5-5 and TRBJ1-6, is DAGVTQSPTHLIKTRGQQVTLRCSPISGHKSVSWYQQVLGQGPQFIFQYYEKEERGRGNFPDRFSARQFPNYSSELNVNALLLGDSALYLCASSSTRQGGGPLHFGNGTRLTVT.

The chain carries TRBV28 and TRBJ2-7, with TRBD1 matching over 12 bases. There are 14 residues in the CDR3. Germline V lookup: CDR1 MDHEN, CDR2 SYDVKM. V dropped 4 bases and J dropped 4; count of bases not matched to a gene: 2. CDR3 amino acids: CASSWDRGRYEQYF. CDR3 DNA: TGTGCCAGCAGTTGGGACAGGGGGCGGTACGAGCAGTACTTC.

The CDR3 region is CASSSGPSAMSAKNIQYF. The CDR3 DNA sequence: TGTGCCAGCAGTTCTGGCCCTAGCGCTATGTCGGCCAAAAACATTCAGTACTTC. V gene TRBV3-1 (or the pseudogene TRBV3-2) combines with J gene TRBJ2-4, with D possibly matching TRBD2 (6 bases). The germline CDR1 and CDR2 sequences are LGHDT and YNNKEL (reference sequence). The germline V and J ends were trimmed by 6 bases and 1 base, with 22 bases remaining between them. This CDR3 region has 18 residues.